This passage covers 3 T cell receptor beta chains from one sample sequenced in a study of blood T cell repertoires in COVID-19. Some clones are missing from TCRdb's copy, which holds only in-frame ones; the method was immunoSEQ multiplex PCR. The profile covers about 160,000 clones, with 70% to 85% appearing a single time and 5.5% to 8% taken by the ten largest. Specimen: peripheral blood. All receptors come from a man aged 80 or over with COVID-19, enrolled during active disease.

The J gene is TRBJ2-2, the V gene TRBV7-3, with unresolved D. The CDR3 sequence is 13 residues long. V dropped 3 bases and J dropped 2 bases, with 4 bases sitting between them. Germline CDR1 and CDR2: SGHTA and FQGTGA. The CDR3 sequence is CASSLGNTGELFF. DNA of the CDR3: TGTGCCAGCAGCTTGGGCAACACCGGGGAGCTGTTTTTT.

This rearrangement joins TRBV19 to TRBJ1-2; 7 bases match TRBD1. Germline V gene data show CDR1 as LNHDA and CDR2 as SQIVND (reference sequence). Unmatched junction bases numbered 8, after V lost 4 bases and J lost 6 bases. The CDR3 is 14 residues long. The CDR3 region is CASSTLTGINGYTF. The CDR3 coding sequence is TGTGCCAGTAGTACTTTGACAGGGATCAATGGCTACACCTTC.

The V call is TRBV7-9, the J call TRBJ2-2; possible D gene TRBD1, 5 bases. The CDR3 runs to 15 residues. Germline V CDR1 and CDR2: SEHNR, FQNEAQ (reference sequence). V was pared by 1 base and J by 1 base, with 7 bases between. Here the CDR3 DNA reads TGTGCCAGCAGCTTAGGGCAGGGGAACACCGGGGAGCTGTTTTTT. This codes for CASSLGQGNTGELFF.